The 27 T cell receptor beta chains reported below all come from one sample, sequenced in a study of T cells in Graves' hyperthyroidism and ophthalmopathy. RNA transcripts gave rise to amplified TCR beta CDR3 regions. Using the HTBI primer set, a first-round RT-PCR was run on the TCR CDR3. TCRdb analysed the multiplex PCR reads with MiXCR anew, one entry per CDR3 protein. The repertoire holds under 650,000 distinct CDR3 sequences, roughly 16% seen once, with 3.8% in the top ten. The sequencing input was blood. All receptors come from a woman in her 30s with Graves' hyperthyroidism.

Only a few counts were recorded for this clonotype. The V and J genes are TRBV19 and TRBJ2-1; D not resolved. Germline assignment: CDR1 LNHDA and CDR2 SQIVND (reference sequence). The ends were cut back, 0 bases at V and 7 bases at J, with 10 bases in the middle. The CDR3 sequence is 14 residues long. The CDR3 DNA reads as TGTGCCAGTAGTATAGAGGGATCCAGAAATGAGCAGTTCTTC. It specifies CASSIEGSRNEQFF.

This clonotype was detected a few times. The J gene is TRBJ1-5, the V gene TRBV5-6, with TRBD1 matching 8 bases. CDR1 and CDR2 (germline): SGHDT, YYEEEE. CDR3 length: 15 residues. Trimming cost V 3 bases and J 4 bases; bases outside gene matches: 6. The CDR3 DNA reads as TGTGCCAGCAGCTCGGGGACAGGTCGAAATCAGCCCCAGCATTTT. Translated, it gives CASSSGTGRNQPQHF.

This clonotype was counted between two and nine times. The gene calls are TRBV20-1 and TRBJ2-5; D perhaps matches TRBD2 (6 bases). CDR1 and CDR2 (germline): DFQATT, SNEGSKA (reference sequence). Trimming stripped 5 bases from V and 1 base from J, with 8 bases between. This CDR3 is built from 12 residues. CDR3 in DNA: TGCAGTGCTCCGGGGGTCCAAGAGACCCAGTACTTC. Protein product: CSAPGVQETQYF.

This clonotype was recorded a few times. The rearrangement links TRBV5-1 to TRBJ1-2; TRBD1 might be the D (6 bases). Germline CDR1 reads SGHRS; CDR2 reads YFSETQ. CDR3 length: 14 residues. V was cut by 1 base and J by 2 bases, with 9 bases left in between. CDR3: CASSLQGRNYGYTF. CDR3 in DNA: TGCGCCAGCAGCTTGCAGGGGAGAAACTATGGCTACACCTTC.

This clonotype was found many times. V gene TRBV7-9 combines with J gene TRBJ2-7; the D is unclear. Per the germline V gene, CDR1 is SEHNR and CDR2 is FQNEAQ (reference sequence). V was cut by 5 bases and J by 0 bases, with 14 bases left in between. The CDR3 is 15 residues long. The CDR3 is CASSPRTSYSYEQYF. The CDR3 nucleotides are TGTGCCAGCAGCCCCCGGACCTCGTACTCCTACGAGCAGTACTTC.

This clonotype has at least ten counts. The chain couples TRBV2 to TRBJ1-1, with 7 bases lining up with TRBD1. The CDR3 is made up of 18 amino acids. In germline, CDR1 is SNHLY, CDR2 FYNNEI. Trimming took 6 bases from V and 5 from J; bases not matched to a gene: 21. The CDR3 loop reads CASRPHRDRLIMGTEAFF. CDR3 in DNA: TGTGCCAGCAGGCCGCACCGGGACAGACTTATTATGGGGACTGAAGCTTTCTTT. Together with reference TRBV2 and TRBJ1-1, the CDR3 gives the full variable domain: EPEVTQTPSHQVTQMGQEVILRCVPISNHLYFYWYRQILGQKVEFLVSFYNNEISEKSEIFDDQFSVERPDGSNFTLKIRSTKLEDSAMYFCASRPHRDRLIMGTEAFFGQGTRLTVV.

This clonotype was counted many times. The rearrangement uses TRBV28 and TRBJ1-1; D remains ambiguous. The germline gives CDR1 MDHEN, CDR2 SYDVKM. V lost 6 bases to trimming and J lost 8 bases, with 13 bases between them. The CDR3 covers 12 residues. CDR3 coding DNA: TGTGCCAGCAGGAGGAAGGGATCAGAAGCTTTCTTT. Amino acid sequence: CASRRKGSEAFF.

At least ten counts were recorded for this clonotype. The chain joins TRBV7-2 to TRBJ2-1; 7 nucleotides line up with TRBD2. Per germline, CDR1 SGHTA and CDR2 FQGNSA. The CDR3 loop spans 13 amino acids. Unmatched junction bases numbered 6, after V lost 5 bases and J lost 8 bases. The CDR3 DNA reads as TGTGCCAGCAGCCTCCGACTAGCCGATGAGCAGTTCTTC. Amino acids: CASSLRLADEQFF.

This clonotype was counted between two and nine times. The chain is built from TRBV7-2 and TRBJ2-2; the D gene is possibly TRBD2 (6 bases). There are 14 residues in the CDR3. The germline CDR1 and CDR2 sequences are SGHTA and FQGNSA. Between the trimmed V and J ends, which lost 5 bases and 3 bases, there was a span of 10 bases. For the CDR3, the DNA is TGTGCCAGCAGCACGGGACTTTACACCGGGGAGCTGTTTTTT. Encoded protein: CASSTGLYTGELFF.

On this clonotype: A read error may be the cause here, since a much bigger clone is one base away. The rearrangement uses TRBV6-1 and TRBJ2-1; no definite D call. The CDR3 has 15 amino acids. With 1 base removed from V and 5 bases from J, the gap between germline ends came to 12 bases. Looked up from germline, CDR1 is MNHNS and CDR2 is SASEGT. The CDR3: CASSEGTEENNEQFF. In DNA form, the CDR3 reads TGTGCCAGCAGTGAAGGGACGGAAGAGAACAATGAGCAGTTCTTC.

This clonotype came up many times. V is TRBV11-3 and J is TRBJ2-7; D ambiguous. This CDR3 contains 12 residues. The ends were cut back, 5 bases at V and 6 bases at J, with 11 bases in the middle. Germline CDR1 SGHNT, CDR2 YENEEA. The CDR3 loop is CASSNVRGEQYF. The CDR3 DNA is TGTGCCAGCAGCAACGTCAGAGGCGAGCAGTACTTC.

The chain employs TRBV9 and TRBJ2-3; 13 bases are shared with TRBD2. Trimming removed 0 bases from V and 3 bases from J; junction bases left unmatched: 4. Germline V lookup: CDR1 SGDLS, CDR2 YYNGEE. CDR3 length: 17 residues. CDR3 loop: CASSVDRTSGRTDTQYF. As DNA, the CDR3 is TGTGCCAGCAGCGTAGATCGGACTAGCGGGAGAACAGATACGCAGTATTTT. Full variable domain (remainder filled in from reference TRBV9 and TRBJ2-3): DSGVTQTPKHLITATGQRVTLRCSPRSGDLSVYWYQQSLDQGLQFLIQYYNGEERAKGNILERFSAQQFPDLHSELNLSSLELGDSALYFCASSVDRTSGRTDTQYFGPGTRLTVL.

The CDR3 bases are TGTGCCAGCAGGGCCTTTGCGGGAGAAACCGGGGAGCTGTTTTTT. Protein product: CASRAFAGETGELFF. V usage is TRBV28 and J usage is TRBJ2-2; TRBD2 matches 7 bases. This CDR3 is built from 15 residues. Per germline, CDR1 MDHEN and CDR2 SYDVKM. After removal of 6 bases from V and 5 bases from J, the junction contained 9 bases not matched to a gene.

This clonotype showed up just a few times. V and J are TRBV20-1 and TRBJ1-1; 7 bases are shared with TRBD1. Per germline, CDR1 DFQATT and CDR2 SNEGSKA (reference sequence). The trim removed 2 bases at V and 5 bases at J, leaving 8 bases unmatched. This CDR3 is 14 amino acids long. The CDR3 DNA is TGCAGTGCTAGACACAGGACAGGTGGGACTGAAGCTTTCTTT. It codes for CSARHRTGGTEAFF.

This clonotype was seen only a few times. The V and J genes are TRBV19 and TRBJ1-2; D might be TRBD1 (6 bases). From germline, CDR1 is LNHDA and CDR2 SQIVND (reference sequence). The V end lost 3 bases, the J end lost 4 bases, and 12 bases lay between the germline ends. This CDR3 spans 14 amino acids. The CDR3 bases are TGTGCCAGTAGTATGTCGGGGGGGCCCTATGGCTACACCTTC. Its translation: CASSMSGGPYGYTF.

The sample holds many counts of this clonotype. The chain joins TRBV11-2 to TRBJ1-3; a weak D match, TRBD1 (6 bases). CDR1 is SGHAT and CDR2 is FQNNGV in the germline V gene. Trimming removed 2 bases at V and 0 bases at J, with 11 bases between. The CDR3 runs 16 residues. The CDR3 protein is CASSLLRGRSGNTIYF. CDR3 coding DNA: TGTGCCAGCAGCTTATTGCGGGGGCGCTCTGGAAACACCATATATTTT. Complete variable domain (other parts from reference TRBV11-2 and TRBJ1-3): EAGVAQSPRYKIIEKRQSVAFWCNPISGHATLYWYQQILGQGPKLLIQFQNNGVVDDSQLPKDRFSAERLKGVDSTLKIQPAKLEDSAVYLCASSLLRGRSGNTIYFGEGSWLTVV.

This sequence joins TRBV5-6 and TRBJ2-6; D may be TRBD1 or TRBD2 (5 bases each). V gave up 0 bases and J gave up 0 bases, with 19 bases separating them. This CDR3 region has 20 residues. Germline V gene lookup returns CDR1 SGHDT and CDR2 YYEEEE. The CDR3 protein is CASSLGSPLVGASGANVLTF. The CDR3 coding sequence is TGTGCCAGCAGCTTGGGATCCCCGCTAGTCGGGGCCTCTGGGGCCAACGTCCTGACTTTC.

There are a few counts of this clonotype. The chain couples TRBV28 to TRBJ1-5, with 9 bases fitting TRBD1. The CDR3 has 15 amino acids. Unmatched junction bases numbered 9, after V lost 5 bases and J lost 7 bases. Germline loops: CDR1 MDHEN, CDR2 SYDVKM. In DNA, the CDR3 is TGTGCCAGCAGTGCCCGACAGGGGGATGGACAGCCCCAGCATTTT. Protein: CASSARQGDGQPQHF. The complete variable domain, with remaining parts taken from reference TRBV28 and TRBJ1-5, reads DVKVTQSSRYLVKRTGEKVFLECVQDMDHENMFWYRQDPGLGLRLIYFSYDVKMKEKGDIPEGYSVSREKKERFSLILESASTNQTSMYLCASSARQGDGQPQHFGDGTRLSIL.

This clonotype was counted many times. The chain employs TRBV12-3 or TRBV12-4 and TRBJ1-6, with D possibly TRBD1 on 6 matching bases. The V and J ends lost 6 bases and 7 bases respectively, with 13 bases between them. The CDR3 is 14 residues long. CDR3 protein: CASSPQGLNSPLHF. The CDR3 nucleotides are TGTGCCAGCAGCCCACAGGGTTTAAATTCACCCCTCCACTTT.

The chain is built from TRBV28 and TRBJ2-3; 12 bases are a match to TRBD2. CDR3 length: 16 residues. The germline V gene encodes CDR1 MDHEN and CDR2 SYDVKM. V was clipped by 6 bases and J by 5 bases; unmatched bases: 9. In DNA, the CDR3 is TGTGCCAGCAGCCCATCACCGGGACTAGCGGGAGATACGCAGTATTTT. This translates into CASSPSPGLAGDTQYF.

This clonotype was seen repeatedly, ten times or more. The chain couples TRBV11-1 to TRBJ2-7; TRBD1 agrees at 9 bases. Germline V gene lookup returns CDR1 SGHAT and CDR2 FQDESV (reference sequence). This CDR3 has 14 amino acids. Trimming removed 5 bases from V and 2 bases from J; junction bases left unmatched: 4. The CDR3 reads CASSRTGVPYEQYF. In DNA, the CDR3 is TGTGCCAGCAGCCGGACAGGGGTTCCCTACGAGCAGTACTTC. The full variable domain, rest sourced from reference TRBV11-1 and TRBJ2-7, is EAEVAQSPRYKITEKSQAVAFWCDPISGHATLYWYRQILGQGPELLVQFQDESVVDDSQLPKDRFSAERLKGVDSTLKIQPAELGDSAMYLCASSRTGVPYEQYFGPGTRLTVT.

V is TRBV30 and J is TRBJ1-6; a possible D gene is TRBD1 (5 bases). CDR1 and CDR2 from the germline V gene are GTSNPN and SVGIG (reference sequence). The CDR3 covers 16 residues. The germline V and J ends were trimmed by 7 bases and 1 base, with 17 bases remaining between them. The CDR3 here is CAFQAGGRSYNSPLHF. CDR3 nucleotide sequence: TGTGCCTTTCAAGCCGGGGGTAGGTCCTATAATTCACCCCTCCACTTT.

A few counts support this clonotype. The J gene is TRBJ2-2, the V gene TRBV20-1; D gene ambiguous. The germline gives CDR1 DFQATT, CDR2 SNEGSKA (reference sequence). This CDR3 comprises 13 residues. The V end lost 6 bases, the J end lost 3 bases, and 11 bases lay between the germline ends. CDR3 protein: CSAPTTYTGELFF. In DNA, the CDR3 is TGCAGTGCCCCCACTACCTACACCGGGGAGCTGTTTTTT.

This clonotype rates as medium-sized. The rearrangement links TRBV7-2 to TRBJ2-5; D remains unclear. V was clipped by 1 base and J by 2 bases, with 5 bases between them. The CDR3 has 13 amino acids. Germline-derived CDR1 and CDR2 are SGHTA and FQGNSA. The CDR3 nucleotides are TGTGCCAGCAGCTTAGGTCTACAAGAGACCCAGTACTTC. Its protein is CASSLGLQETQYF.

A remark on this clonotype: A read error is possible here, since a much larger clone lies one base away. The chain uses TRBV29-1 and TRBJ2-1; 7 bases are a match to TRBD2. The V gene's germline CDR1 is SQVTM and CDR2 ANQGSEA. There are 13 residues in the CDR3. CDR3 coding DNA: TGCAGCGGGGGGGGTAGCTCCTGCAATGAGCAGTTCTTC. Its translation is CSGGGSSCNEQFF.

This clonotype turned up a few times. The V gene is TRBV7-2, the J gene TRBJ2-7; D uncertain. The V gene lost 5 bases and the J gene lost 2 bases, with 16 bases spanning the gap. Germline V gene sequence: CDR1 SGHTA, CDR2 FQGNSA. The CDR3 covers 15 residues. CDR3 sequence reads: CASSPRRAPPYEQYF. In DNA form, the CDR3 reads TGTGCCAGCAGCCCCCGCCGGGCCCCCCCCTACGAGCAGTACTTC.

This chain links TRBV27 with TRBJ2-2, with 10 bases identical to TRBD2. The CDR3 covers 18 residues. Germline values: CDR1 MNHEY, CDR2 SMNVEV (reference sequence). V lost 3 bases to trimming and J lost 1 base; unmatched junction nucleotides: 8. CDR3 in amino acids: CASSFLTSGTQNTGELFF. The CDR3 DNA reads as TGTGCCAGCAGTTTTTTAACTAGCGGGACTCAGAACACCGGGGAGCTGTTTTTT.